This TCR beta chain comes out of a study of T cells in Graves' hyperthyroidism and ophthalmopathy. TCR beta CDR3 regions were amplified from RNA. The TCR CDR3 first-round RT-PCR relied on the HTBI primer set. A single record per CDR3 protein comes from TCRdb applying MiXCR to the multiplex PCR reads. This sample carries about 600,000 distinct CDR3 sequences, 16% of them seen once, and the ten largest clones take more than 3%. CDR1 and CDR2 from the germline V gene are MRHNA and SNTAGT. V was pared by 4 bases and J by 4 bases, with 5 bases of the junction left unmatched. CDR3 length: 14 residues. Sequenced sample: blood. The sequence derives from a woman aged 40 to 50 with Graves' ophthalmopathy. The chain couples TRBV6-4 to TRBJ2-3; 7 nucleotides match TRBD2. The CDR3 sequence: CASSGTSASDTQYF. CDR3 bases: TGTGCCAGCAGTGGTACTAGCGCCTCAGATACGCAGTATTTT.